These 17 T cell receptor beta chains came from one sample sequenced in a study of cytomegalovirus exposure and HLA in healthy donors. TCRdb's copy holds only in-frame clones and misses some; the assay was immunoSEQ multiplex PCR. The sample consists of approximately 65,000 clones, 91% of them appearing once. Sequenced input: PBMCs. Every receptor here comes from a man aged 18-30 years in good health and CMV-seronegative.

V is TRBV19 and J is TRBJ2-7; TRBD2 might be the D (7 bases). V lost 3 bases, J lost 4 bases, and 16 bases lay in between. CDR1 is LNHDA, CDR2 SQIVND, per germline (reference sequence). This CDR3 is built from 15 residues. Written as DNA, the CDR3 is TGTGCCAGTAGTATTACGCACAGGGAGGGATACGAGCAGTACTTC. Its translation is CASSITHREGYEQYF.

This rearrangement joins TRBV29-1 to TRBJ2-7; 9 bases are shared with TRBD2. The germline V gene has CDR1 SQVTM and CDR2 ANQGSEA. V lost 7 bases, J lost 0 bases, and 10 bases stayed unmatched. This CDR3 has 15 amino acids. The CDR3 loop is CSADRGTSYSYEQYF. In DNA form, the CDR3 reads TGCAGCGCCGATCGGGGGACTAGCTACTCCTACGAGCAGTACTTC.

The chain is built from TRBV5-8 and TRBJ2-7, with D maybe TRBD1 (5 bases). CDR1 SGHTS and CDR2 YDEGEE come from the germline V gene. Trimming took off 4 bases at V and 2 bases at J, with 16 bases between the two ends. The CDR3 is 15 residues long. The CDR3 sequence is CASSPDKGWAYEQYF. CDR3 coding DNA: TGTGCCAGCAGCCCGGACAAGGGTTGGGCCTACGAGCAGTACTTC. The variable domain in full, completed from reference TRBV5-8 and TRBJ2-7, reads EAGVTQSPTHLIKTRGQQATLRCSPISGHTSVYWYQQALGLGLQFLLWYDEGEERNRGNFPPRFSGRQFPNYSSELNVNALELEDSALYLCASSPDKGWAYEQYFGPGTRLTVT.

The chain couples TRBV5-1 to TRBJ2-7, with 7 positions matching TRBD2. J lost 0 bases, V lost 5 bases, and 14 bases had no gene match. Germline loops: CDR1 SGHRS, CDR2 YFSETQ. CDR3 length: 17 amino acids. CDR3: CASRGTTEQQYSYEQYF. The CDR3 nucleotides are TGCGCCAGCAGGGGGACTACCGAGCAACAATACTCCTACGAGCAGTACTTC.

The genes are TRBV2 and TRBJ2-7; TRBD2 agrees at 7 bases. Looked up from germline, CDR1 is SNHLY and CDR2 is FYNNEI. V shed 6 bases and J 6 bases; nucleotides not matched to a gene: 8. There are 13 residues in the CDR3. The CDR3 sequence: CASSAVGGGEQYF. CDR3 in DNA: TGTGCCAGCAGCGCTGTTGGGGGGGGCGAGCAGTACTTC.

The rearrangement uses TRBV25-1 and TRBJ1-1, with D hard to call. Trimming cost V 7 bases and J 1 base, with 10 bases left between them. Germline CDR1 reads MGHDK; CDR2 reads SYGVNS. CDR3 size: 13 residues. CDR3 in DNA: TGTGCCAGCACCCATGGGAGGAACACTGAAGCTTTCTTT. Translating gives CASTHGRNTEAFF.

V and J are TRBV30 and TRBJ2-7; 9 bases match TRBD1. Germline assignment: CDR1 GTSNPN and CDR2 SVGIG (reference sequence). The CDR3 is 12 residues long. CDR3 loop: CAIGTGWYEQYF. In nucleotides, the CDR3 is TGTGCTATCGGGACAGGGTGGTACGAGCAGTACTTC.

The genes are TRBV6-5 and TRBJ1-2; D not resolved. V lost 0 bases and J lost 2, with 13 bases in between. The CDR3 is made up of 16 amino acids. CDR1 is MNHEY and CDR2 is SVGAGI in the germline V gene. CDR3: CASSYSTQSLNYGYTF. The DNA of the CDR3 is TGTGCCAGCAGTTACTCGACACAGTCCCTAAACTATGGCTACACCTTC.

Many counts were recorded for this clone. The chain combines TRBV27 with TRBJ2-7; a weak D match, TRBD1 (6 bases). V lost 3 bases to trimming and J lost 9 bases, with 24 bases between them. This CDR3 spans 16 amino acids. Germline assignment: CDR1 MNHEY and CDR2 SMNVEV (reference sequence). The CDR3 is CASSFLQGPRGSPQYF. CDR3 nucleotides: TGTGCCAGCAGTTTCCTACAGGGTCCCCGGGGTAGTCCGCAGTACTTC.

The table lists this clone with a count of one. The rearrangement uses TRBV18 and TRBJ2-3; D gene uncertain. The germline gives CDR1 KGHSH, CDR2 LQKENI. Trimming removed 2 bases from V and 4 bases from J, with 10 bases in between. This CDR3 is 14 amino acids long. The CDR3 loop is CASSPSGKPDTQYF. CDR3 DNA sequence: TGTGCCAGCTCACCATCAGGCAAGCCAGATACGCAGTATTTT.

The V and J genes are TRBV5-1 and TRBJ1-5; a weak D match, TRBD1 (6 bases). This CDR3 contains 14 residues. The germline CDR1 and CDR2 sequences are SGHRS and YFSETQ. The germline V and J ends were trimmed by 4 bases and 3 bases, with 11 bases remaining between them. CDR3 bases: TGCGCCAGCAGCACAGGGTCGAACAATCAGCCCCAGCATTTT. Protein product: CASSTGSNNQPQHF.

CDR3 sequence: CASSLVTGYQPQHF. The DNA of the CDR3 is TGTGCCAGCAGTTTAGTAACGGGATATCAGCCCCAGCATTTT. The chain couples TRBV27 to TRBJ1-5; no clear D gene. The germline V gene encodes CDR1 MNHEY and CDR2 SMNVEV (reference sequence). The V end was cut by 2 bases, the J end by 5 bases, with 10 bases between. This CDR3 has 14 residues.

The genes are TRBV6-1 and TRBJ2-5, with no clear D. The CDR3 has 13 amino acids. Germline V gene data show CDR1 as MNHNS and CDR2 as SASEGT. The germline V and J ends were trimmed by 8 bases and 5 bases, with 15 bases remaining between them. The CDR3 sequence: CASGLGLGETQYF. In DNA, the CDR3 is TGTGCCAGCGGGTTGGGCCTTGGGGAGACCCAGTACTTC.

The chain carries TRBV21-1 and TRBJ2-7; the DNA was not compared with TRBD2, the D call given in the table. TRBV21-1 is classified as a pseudogene. The CDR3 extends over 18 amino acids. The CDR3 region has the DNA TGTGCCAGCAGCAAATCGGACTCAAATAGCGGGGAAACCTACGAGCAGTACTTC. Translated, it gives CASSKSDSNSGETYEQYF.

The rearrangement uses TRBV19 and TRBJ1-5, with D possibly matching TRBD1 (5 bases). Trimming took 3 bases from V and 7 from J, leaving 16 bases between them. Germline CDR1 is LNHDA and CDR2 is SQIVND (reference sequence). The CDR3 spans 15 residues. Here the CDR3 DNA reads TGTGCCAGTAGTATCGCAGGGCGAGGTGGGCAGCCCCAGCATTTT. The encoded protein is CASSIAGRGGQPQHF.

This chain uses TRBV27 with TRBJ2-7, with a weak D call TRBD1 (6 bases). The CDR3 is made up of 12 amino acids. Germline V gene sequence: CDR1 MNHEY, CDR2 SMNVEV (reference sequence). The germline V and J ends were trimmed by 5 bases and 9 bases, with 14 bases remaining between them. The CDR3 bases are TGTGCCAGCAGTATGCAGGGGCTAGGGCAGTACTTC. Its translation: CASSMQGLGQYF.

This chain connects TRBV5-1 to TRBJ1-4; maybe TRBD1 (6 bases). The CDR3 has 13 residues. CDR1 and CDR2 from the germline V gene are SGHRS and YFSETQ. V lost 6 bases and J lost 5, with 11 bases in between. For the CDR3, the DNA is TGCGCCAGCACTACAGGGATGAATGAAAAACTGTTTTTT. It yields the protein CASTTGMNEKLFF.